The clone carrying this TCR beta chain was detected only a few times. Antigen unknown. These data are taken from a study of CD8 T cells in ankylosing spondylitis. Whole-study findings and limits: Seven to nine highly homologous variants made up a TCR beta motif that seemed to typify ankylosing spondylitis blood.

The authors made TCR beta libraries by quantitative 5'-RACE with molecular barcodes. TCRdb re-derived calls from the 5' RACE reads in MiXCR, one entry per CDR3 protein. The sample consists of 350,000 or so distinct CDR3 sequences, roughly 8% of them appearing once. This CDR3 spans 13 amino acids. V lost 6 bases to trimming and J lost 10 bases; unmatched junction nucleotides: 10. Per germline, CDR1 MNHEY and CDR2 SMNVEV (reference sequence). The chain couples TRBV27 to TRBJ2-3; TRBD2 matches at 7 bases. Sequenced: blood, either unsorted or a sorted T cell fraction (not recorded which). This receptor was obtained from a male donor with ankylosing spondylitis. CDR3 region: CASSPLAAGAQYF. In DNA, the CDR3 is TGTGCCAGCAGCCCCCTAGCGGCGGGGGCGCAGTATTTT.